Each of the 31 T cell receptor beta chains below was sequenced from the same sample in a study of T cells after yellow fever vaccination. TCRdb itself ran the 5' RACE reads through MiXCR, one entry per CDR3 protein. The sample lists a few hundred thousand distinct CDR3 sequences, roughly 12% occurring once. The sequencing here drew on PBMCs, taken on the day of the first yellow fever vaccination. The source is a man younger than 30 who received the YFV17D yellow fever vaccine.

In this sample, this clonotype turned up a few times. The rearrangement links TRBV5-1 to TRBJ2-1, with 8 nucleotides matching TRBD2. This CDR3 has 15 residues. V shed 1 base and J 1 base; nucleotides not matched to a gene: 1. CDR1 and CDR2 (germline): SGHRS, YFSETQ. The CDR3 bases are TGCGCCAGCAGCTTGTCTAGCGGGTCCTACAATGAGCAGTTCTTC. It codes for CASSLSSGSYNEQFF.

The sample holds a few counts of this clonotype. The genes are TRBV5-4 and TRBJ2-5; TRBD2 might be the D (6 bases). This CDR3 spans 13 amino acids. Germline V gene sequence: CDR1 SGHNT, CDR2 YYREEE (reference sequence). V lost 5 bases to trimming and J lost 2 bases, with 10 bases between them. The CDR3 sequence is CASRGGVQETQYF. The CDR3 DNA sequence: TGTGCCAGCAGGGGGGGAGTGCAAGAGACCCAGTACTTC.

The chain links TRBV27 to TRBJ1-2; D is unresolved. This CDR3 comprises 13 residues. Per germline, CDR1 MNHEY and CDR2 SMNVEV (reference sequence). V was shortened by 5 bases and J by 5 bases, with 12 bases between the two germline ends. DNA for the CDR3: TGTGCCAGCAGTCCCAGGATCACATATGGCTACACCTTC. Translated: CASSPRITYGYTF.

This clonotype has just a few counts. The genes are TRBV6-1 and TRBJ1-3, with D tentatively TRBD1 (5 bases). V was trimmed by 3 bases and J by 2 bases, leaving 8 bases between them. Looked up from germline, CDR1 is MNHNS and CDR2 is SASEGT. The CDR3 spans 14 residues. CDR3 sequence: CASSELGAGNTIYF. CDR3 coding DNA: TGTGCCAGCAGTGAGTTGGGGGCTGGAAACACCATATATTTT.

This clonotype was recorded a few times. V is TRBV29-1 and J is TRBJ2-7; 7 bases are shared with TRBD1. The CDR3 spans 13 residues. The germline V gene encodes CDR1 SQVTM and CDR2 ANQGSEA. After removal of 0 bases from V and 3 bases from J, the junction contained 2 bases not matched to a gene. Here the CDR3 DNA reads TGCAGCGTTGAAGATCCAGGGGGCTACGAGCAGTACTTC. This sequence encodes CSVEDPGGYEQYF.

In this sample, this clonotype turned up once. The chain carries TRBV5-1 and TRBJ2-5; D remains unclear. V was cut by 0 bases and J by 0 bases, with 9 bases left in between. The CDR3 contains 15 residues. Germline V lookup: CDR1 SGHRS, CDR2 YFSETQ. CDR3 amino acids: CASSLALSYQETQYF. The CDR3 nucleotides read TGCGCCAGCAGCTTGGCGCTCTCGTACCAAGAGACCCAGTACTTC.

This clonotype has at least ten counts. This chain joins TRBV9 and TRBJ1-2; D not resolved. The CDR3 extends over 12 amino acids. The V end was cut by 1 base, the J end by 6 bases, with 7 bases between. CDR1 is SGDLS and CDR2 is YYNGEE in the germline V gene. CDR3 nucleotides: TGTGCCAGCAGCGTACGGCGGGATGGCTACACCTTC. Its translation is CASSVRRDGYTF.

This chain joins TRBV28 and TRBJ1-1; no reliable D call. Germline values: CDR1 MDHEN, CDR2 SYDVKM. The CDR3 length is 15 residues. Trimming stripped 2 bases from V and 1 base from J, with 11 bases between. The CDR3 sequence is CASSLITTRNTEAFF. The CDR3 DNA follows: TGTGCCAGCAGTTTAATCACGACAAGGAACACTGAAGCTTTCTTT.

The J gene is TRBJ2-1, the V gene TRBV6-2 or TRBV6-3; 9 nucleotides line up with TRBD1. CDR1 is MNHEY and CDR2 is SVGEGT in the germline V gene. Trimming cost V 6 bases and J 6 bases; bases outside gene matches: 6. The CDR3 loop spans 14 amino acids. CDR3 amino acids: CASRRTGAPNEQFF. In DNA form, the CDR3 reads TGTGCCAGCAGGCGGACAGGGGCTCCCAATGAGCAGTTCTTC.

This clonotype has ten or more counts. This chain uses TRBV6-1 with TRBJ1-2; D is unresolved. The CDR3 has 14 residues. Germline-derived CDR1 and CDR2 are MNHNS and SASEGT. V gave up 3 bases and J gave up 3 bases, with 11 bases separating them. The CDR3 reads CASSEPGGYYGYTF. In nucleotides, the CDR3 is TGTGCCAGCAGTGAGCCCGGTGGATACTATGGCTACACCTTC.

This clonotype has more than one count but fewer than ten. J is TRBJ2-5 and V is TRBV7-9; D gene ambiguous. Germline-derived CDR1 and CDR2 are SEHNR and FQNEAQ (reference sequence). V was trimmed by 1 base and J by 4 bases, leaving 13 bases between them. The CDR3 is made up of 15 amino acids. The CDR3 nucleotides read TGTGCCAGCAGCTTAGGTCGCGGCATTCCAGAGACCCAGTACTTC. Translation: CASSLGRGIPETQYF.

This clonotype turned up a few times. DNA of the CDR3: TGTGCCAGCAGTTTACTCGAATCACTTACGCAGTATTTT. Its translation is CASSLLESLTQYF. The rearrangement uses TRBV6-2 or TRBV6-3 and TRBJ2-3; D unclear. The CDR3 length is 13 residues. Germline V gives CDR1 MNHEY, CDR2 SVGEGT. V lost 4 bases and J 8 bases, leaving 13 bases between the germline ends.

This clonotype was observed a handful of times. The chain uses TRBV5-1 and TRBJ2-3; D ambiguous. CDR3 length: 14 residues. Looked up from germline, CDR1 is SGHRS and CDR2 is YFSETQ. V was shortened by 4 bases and J by 4 bases, with 13 bases between the two germline ends. The CDR3 is CASSPPLTADTQYF. Here the CDR3 DNA reads TGCGCCAGCAGCCCCCCATTAACGGCAGATACGCAGTATTTT.

This clonotype was recorded at least ten times. The J gene is TRBJ2-7, the V gene TRBV5-1; TRBD1 aligns across 12 bases. The V and J ends lost 4 bases and 4 bases, in that order; junction bases with no gene match: 6. The CDR3 is 15 residues long. CDR1 is SGHRS and CDR2 is YFSETQ in the germline V gene. CDR3 in amino acids: CASSLGDRGQYEQYV. The DNA of the CDR3 is TGCGCCAGCAGCCTGGGGGACAGGGGGCAATACGAGCAGTACGTC.

The gene calls are TRBV11-2 and TRBJ2-7, with 9 bases matching TRBD1. CDR1 and CDR2 (germline): SGHAT, FQNNGV. Trimming at V came to 5 bases and at J to 4 bases, leaving 9 bases not matched to a gene. The CDR3 runs to 15 residues. CDR3 DNA: TGTGCCAGCAGCGCTTTGGGGACAGGGCAATACGAGCAGTACGTC. Translating it yields CASSALGTGQYEQYV.

The table lists this clonotype with a few counts. The gene calls are TRBV7-9 and TRBJ2-7; TRBD1 is a possible D gene (6 bases). CDR1 and CDR2 (germline): SEHNR, FQNEAQ (reference sequence). The CDR3 is 13 amino acids. V was clipped by 5 bases and J by 5 bases, with 13 bases between them. The CDR3 DNA sequence: TGTGCCAGCAGCCCCAGGGGTTACCACGAGCAGTACTTC. Its translation is CASSPRGYHEQYF.

This clonotype was detected only a few times. The rearrangement links TRBV7-9 to TRBJ1-2; 7 bases line up with TRBD1. Trimming removed 5 bases from V and 4 bases from J; junction bases left unmatched: 10. Germline CDR1 is SEHNR and CDR2 is FQNEAQ (reference sequence). This CDR3 spans 15 amino acids. CDR3 sequence: CASSPSTGVTYGYTF. DNA for the CDR3: TGTGCCAGCAGCCCCTCAACAGGGGTCACCTATGGCTACACCTTC.

This chain links TRBV7-2 with TRBJ1-5; 10 nucleotides agree with TRBD1. CDR3 length: 16 residues. Trimming at V came to 5 bases and at J to 1 base, leaving 5 bases not matched to a gene. CDR1 and CDR2 (germline): SGHTA, FQGNSA. The CDR3 DNA follows: TGTGCCAGCAGCCCCAGGACAGGGGGAAGCAATCAGCCCCAGCATTTT. This encodes CASSPRTGGSNQPQHF.

This chain joins TRBV12-3 or TRBV12-4 and TRBJ1-1; possibly TRBD1 for D (6 bases). The CDR3 loop spans 12 amino acids. Trimming stripped 6 bases from V and 7 bases from J, with 12 bases between. CDR3 sequence (DNA): TGTGCCAGCAGAACACAGGGACTTGAAGCTTTCTTT. Translating it yields CASRTQGLEAFF.

This clonotype came up a few times. This chain links TRBV5-1 with TRBJ1-3; possible D gene TRBD1, 5 bases. The CDR3 has 17 amino acids. Germline-derived CDR1 and CDR2 are SGHRS and YFSETQ. V lost 0 bases to trimming and J lost 0 bases, with 13 bases between them. The DNA of the CDR3 is TGCGCCAGCAGCTTGGTCGGGGGGGGTCTCTCTGGAAACACCATATATTTT. Its translation is CASSLVGGGLSGNTIYF.

This clonotype was observed a handful of times. The rearrangement links TRBV7-2 to TRBJ1-1, with a weak D call TRBD1 (6 bases). V dropped 8 bases and J dropped 4 bases, with 20 bases sitting between them. This CDR3 is built from 15 residues. CDR1 SGHTA and CDR2 FQGNSA come from the germline V gene. Here the CDR3 reads CASLRTRGVATEAFF. The CDR3 bases are TGTGCCAGCCTACGGACGAGGGGGGTGGCCACTGAAGCTTTCTTT. Complete variable domain (other parts from reference TRBV7-2 and TRBJ1-1): GAGVSQSPSNKVTEKGKDVELRCDPISGHTALYWYRQSLGQGLEFLIYFQGNSAPDKSGLPSDRFSAERTGGSVSTLTIQRTQQEDSAVYLCASLRTRGVATEAFFGQGTRLTVV.

This chain uses TRBV14 with TRBJ2-1; TRBD2 agrees at 11 bases. The CDR3 has 15 residues. V gave up 5 bases and J gave up 5 bases; unmatched junction bases: 5. The germline V gene encodes CDR1 SGHDN and CDR2 FVKESK. This CDR3 is CASSTLAGENNEQFF. The CDR3 DNA follows: TGTGCCAGCAGCACACTAGCGGGAGAGAACAATGAGCAGTTCTTC.

In this sample, this clonotype turned up a few times. The genes are TRBV4-3 and TRBJ2-5; D is unresolved. The V gene lost 0 bases and the J gene lost 5 bases, with 7 bases spanning the gap. Germline V gene sequence: CDR1 LGHNA, CDR2 YSLEER. The CDR3 loop spans 13 amino acids. The chain's CDR3 is CASSQDTVETQYF. CDR3 sequence (DNA): TGCGCCAGCAGCCAAGATACCGTGGAGACCCAGTACTTC.

In DNA form, the CDR3 reads TGCGCCAGCAGCTCTTCGGGACAGCCTAATGAAAAACTGTTTTTT. This translates into CASSSSGQPNEKLFF. V is TRBV5-1 and J is TRBJ1-4; 7 positions agree with TRBD1. The ends lost 3 bases at V and 3 bases at J; junction bases unmatched: 5. Germline lookup yields CDR1 SGHRS and CDR2 YFSETQ. The CDR3 sequence is 15 residues long.

This clonotype has a handful of counts. The V gene is TRBV9, the J gene TRBJ2-5; the D gene could be TRBD1 or TRBD2 (6 bases each). Between the trimmed V and J ends, which lost 0 bases and 0 bases, there was a span of 9 bases. In germline, CDR1 is SGDLS, CDR2 YYNGEE. This CDR3 contains 15 residues. The CDR3 spells CASSVAGAHQETQYF. The DNA for the CDR3 is TGTGCCAGCAGCGTAGCGGGGGCGCACCAAGAGACCCAGTACTTC.

This clonotype was observed many times. The gene calls are TRBV6-5 and TRBJ2-3; D gene unclear. The length of the CDR3 is 14 residues. Germline V lookup: CDR1 MNHEY, CDR2 SVGAGI. The V end was cut by 0 bases, the J end by 0 bases, with 4 bases between. CDR3 sequence: CASSYSASTDTQYF. CDR3 coding DNA: TGTGCCAGCAGTTACTCGGCTAGCACAGATACGCAGTATTTT.

This CDR3 reads CASSLGGLFRDTQYF. Written as DNA, the CDR3 is TGCGCCAGCAGCTTGGGAGGACTTTTTCGGGATACGCAGTATTTT. The chain links TRBV5-1 to TRBJ2-3; weak D call: TRBD2 (5 bases). This CDR3 has 15 residues. Germline loops: CDR1 SGHRS, CDR2 YFSETQ. V was pared by 0 bases and J by 6 bases, with 14 bases between. Together with reference TRBV5-1 and TRBJ2-3, the CDR3 gives the full variable domain: KAGVTQTPRYLIKTRGQQVTLSCSPISGHRSVSWYQQTPGQGLQFLFEYFSETQRNKGNFPGRFSGRQFSNSRSEMNVSTLELGDSALYLCASSLGGLFRDTQYFGPGTRLTVL.

CDR3 in DNA: TGTGCCAGCACCGTCGAGGGACAGATATACGAGCAGTACTTC. It encodes CASTVEGQIYEQYF. V gene TRBV13 combines with J gene TRBJ2-7; 7 nucleotides align to TRBD1. V gave up 7 bases and J gave up 4 bases; unmatched junction bases: 10. The CDR3 has 14 amino acids. Germline CDR1 PRHDT, CDR2 FYEKMQ (reference sequence).

This clonotype was found a few times. The rearrangement joins TRBV7-6 to TRBJ1-2; the D gene is possibly TRBD1 (6 bases). The CDR3 length is 16 residues. The germline V gene has CDR1 SGHVS and CDR2 FNYEAQ. Trimming left V 5 bases short and J 2 bases short, with 18 bases between. The DNA for the CDR3 is TGTGCCAGCAGCCCCCCCCTGGCAGGGGTAAACTATGGCTACACCTTC. Encoded protein: CASSPPLAGVNYGYTF.

This rearrangement joins TRBV7-9 to TRBJ2-1, with D possibly matching TRBD2 (5 bases). This CDR3 comprises 14 residues. Germline-derived CDR1 and CDR2 are SEHNR and FQNEAQ (reference sequence). V was clipped by 0 bases and J by 10 bases, with 13 bases between them. The CDR3 DNA reads TGTGCCAGCAGCTTAGCGCGGAGAGGCGGGGAGCAGTTCTTC. Its translation is CASSLARRGGEQFF. The full variable domain, its missing parts supplied by reference TRBV7-9 and TRBJ2-1, is DTGVSQNPRHKITKRGQNVTFRCDPISEHNRLYWYRQTLGQGPEFLTYFQNEAQLEKSRLLSDRFSAERPKGSFSTLEIQRTEQGDSAMYLCASSLARRGGEQFFGPGTRLTVL.

This clonotype was seen ten or more times. The rearrangement joins TRBV12-3 or TRBV12-4 to TRBJ2-2; unclear D gene. The ends were cut back, 6 bases at V and 6 bases at J, with 2 bases in the middle. The CDR3 is made up of 10 amino acids. The CDR3 region has the DNA TGTGCCAGCAGCTCCGGGGAGCTGTTTTTT. Its protein is CASSSGELFF.